This T cell receptor (beta chain) is drawn from a study of blood T cell repertoires in COVID-19. Study information: PBMCs, B-cell-depleted T cells, or T cells were the source of the cDNA or gDNA that made up the material.

Authors' data handling: Quantification of nucleated cells was approximated via reference gene primer amplification. Measured with immunoSEQ multiplex PCR; TCRdb has only the in-frame clones, and not every one. V, J and clone size are those of that table, while D and trimming were read from the DNA. This sample has under 250,000 clones, with approximately 89% found just once. V lost 4 bases to trimming and J lost 8 bases; unmatched junction nucleotides: 10. From germline, CDR1 is SGHKS and CDR2 YYEKEE (reference sequence). The CDR3 is made up of 15 amino acids. The chain is built from TRBV5-5 and TRBJ2-1; 9 bases match TRBD1. This clonotype originated in a woman aged 60-75 years who had recovered from COVID-19. Sequenced: peripheral blood. The CDR3 coding sequence is TGTGCCAGCAGCCCGGACGGGACAGGGCACCATGAGCAGTTCTTC. Translation: CASSPDGTGHHEQFF.